The 28 T cell receptor beta chains below come from one sample, sequenced in a study of T cells in Graves' hyperthyroidism and ophthalmopathy. What was amplified from RNA transcripts were TCR beta CDR3 regions. During a first-round RT-PCR of the TCR CDR3, the HTBI primer set was used. Using its own MiXCR run on the multiplex PCR reads, TCRdb lists one record per CDR3 protein. The table has 500,000 to 750,000 distinct CDR3 sequences, 35% to 55% seen once. The specimen sequenced was peripheral blood or thyroid tissue (not recorded which). The source is a woman under 30 with Graves' hyperthyroidism.

This clonotype has ten or more counts. The chain employs TRBV4-1 and TRBJ2-7; D not resolved. The CDR3 runs 16 residues. V was pared by 1 base and J by 6 bases, with 19 bases between. The germline V gene encodes CDR1 MGHRA and CDR2 YSYEKL. CDR3 DNA sequence: TGCGCCAGCAGCCAAGTCCCAGACTCCCCCATTTCCGAGCAGTACTTC. Residues: CASSQVPDSPISEQYF.

This clonotype has at least ten counts. The CDR3: CASSQLPGQVNSPLHF. Written as DNA, the CDR3 is TGCGCCAGCAGCCAACTTCCGGGACAGGTTAATTCACCCCTCCACTTT. This chain uses TRBV4-1 with TRBJ1-6, with 8 bases that match TRBD1. The CDR3 covers 16 residues. The ends lost 2 bases at V and 6 bases at J; junction bases unmatched: 6. Germline CDR1 is MGHRA and CDR2 is YSYEKL.

V and J are TRBV20-1 and TRBJ1-4, with D perhaps matching TRBD1 (5 bases). V was clipped by 5 bases and J by 4 bases, with 14 bases between them. Germline V gene sequence: CDR1 DFQATT, CDR2 SNEGSKA (reference sequence). The CDR3 sequence is 14 residues long. CDR3 sequence reads: CSASDTGDNEKLFF. Written as DNA, the CDR3 is TGCAGTGCTTCTGACACGGGGGATAATGAAAAACTGTTTTTT.

The table lists this clonotype with many counts. The rearrangement joins TRBV6-2 or TRBV6-3 to TRBJ1-1, with 7 nucleotides matching TRBD1. Per the germline V gene, CDR1 is MNHEY and CDR2 is SVGEGT. CDR3 size: 15 residues. The junction had 10 bases not matched to a gene; V was cut back by 6 bases and J by 3 bases. The CDR3 region has the DNA TGTGCCAGCAGAAGCCTTCGACAGGGAGACACTGAAGCTTTCTTT. It specifies CASRSLRQGDTEAFF.

With respect to this clonotype: Given a much more abundant clone one base away, this may be a read error. The genes are TRBV20-1 and TRBJ2-7; the D is unclear. CDR3 length: 10 residues. The V end lost 1 base, the J end lost 6 bases, and 4 bases lay between the germline ends. Germline CDR1 DFQATT, CDR2 SNEGSKA (reference sequence). Written as DNA, the CDR3 is TGCAGTGCTAGAGGGGGCGAGCAGTACTTC. Residues: CSARGGEQYF.

This clonotype was observed many times. The CDR3 protein is CASSYPGGSAGDFYEQYF. CDR3 DNA: TGTGCCAGCAGTTACCCCGGGGGTAGCGCGGGGGACTTCTACGAGCAGTACTTC. The chain combines TRBV6-5 with TRBJ2-7; 7 positions agree with TRBD2. This CDR3 has 18 amino acids. Germline CDR1 MNHEY, CDR2 SVGAGI. Trimming at V came to 2 bases and at J to 3 bases, leaving 16 bases not matched to a gene.

V and J are TRBV20-1 and TRBJ1-6; 11 bases are shared with TRBD1. The germline CDR1 and CDR2 sequences are DFQATT and SNEGSKA (reference sequence). Trimming at V came to 0 bases and at J to 10 bases, leaving 5 bases not matched to a gene. The CDR3 sequence is 15 residues long. CDR3 sequence (DNA): TGCAGTGCTAGAGAATCGGACAGGGGGCTATCACCCCTCCACTTT. Its translation: CSARESDRGLSPLHF.

The DNA for the CDR3 is TGCAGCGTTGTCTCGATGGGGGACAGGGGTCCCCAGTACTTC. Translation gives CSVVSMGDRGPQYF. The V and J genes are TRBV29-1 and TRBJ2-5, with TRBD1 matching over 10 bases. The CDR3 is 14 amino acids. CDR1 is SQVTM, CDR2 ANQGSEA, per germline. With V trimmed by 4 bases and J by 9 bases, 11 bases remained unmatched.

The V call is TRBV20-1, the J call TRBJ1-6; tentative D call: TRBD1 (6 bases). V was pared by 6 bases and J by 8 bases, with 14 bases between. CDR3 size: 13 residues. Per the germline V gene, CDR1 is DFQATT and CDR2 is SNEGSKA (reference sequence). The CDR3 nucleotides are TGCAGTGCGAGGACAGTAAGGGATTCACCCCTCCACTTT. Translated: CSARTVRDSPLHF.

In its sample, this clonotype was seen many times. CDR3 sequence reads: CASSASGYEQYF. CDR3 nucleotide sequence: TGTGCCAGCAGCGCGAGTGGGTACGAGCAGTACTTC. J is TRBJ2-7 and V is TRBV3-1; D uncertain. Germline assignment: CDR1 LGHDT and CDR2 YNNKEL (reference sequence). This CDR3 region has 12 residues. The germline V and J ends were trimmed by 5 bases and 4 bases, with 9 bases remaining between them.

This clonotype was seen once. No DNA is shown, since the ends of the CDR3 on it are uncertain; the CDR3 is the one TCRdb lists. The rearrangement joins TRBV10-3 to TRBJ1-1; the D segment call TRBD1 is taken from the table without a DNA check. Including both end residues, the CDR3 is 16 amino acids long. The germline V gene has CDR1 ENHRY and CDR2 SYGVKD. This chain's CDR3 is CAICSARDLQGTEAFF.

This clonotype was counted many times. V and J are TRBV6-5 and TRBJ1-1; no reliable D call. This CDR3 is built from 15 residues. V lost 4 bases to trimming and J lost 5 bases, with 17 bases between them. Germline V gene lookup returns CDR1 MNHEY and CDR2 SVGAGI. The CDR3 nucleotides read TGTGCCAGCAGTTCTGGGGTGGCGGTGAGGACTGAAGCTTTCTTT. It specifies CASSSGVAVRTEAFF.

In this sample, this clonotype turned up many times. The J gene is TRBJ1-3, the V gene TRBV7-2; no firm D call. Germline CDR1 reads SGHTA; CDR2 reads FQGNSA. The V and J ends lost 5 bases and 0 bases respectively, with 11 bases between them. The CDR3 has 15 amino acids. The CDR3 DNA is TGTGCCAGCAGCCCCTCTGGGGTCTCTGGAAACACCATATATTTT. This codes for CASSPSGVSGNTIYF.

This clonotype was recorded at least ten times. The DNA for the CDR3 is TGTGCCAGCAGCTCCGGGTGGCGGGAGGTCCACGAGCAGTACTTC. Translation: CASSSGWREVHEQYF. The chain employs TRBV7-2 and TRBJ2-7; 8 nucleotides match TRBD2. J gave up 5 bases and V 4 bases, and 10 bases lay outside the gene matches. CDR3 length: 15 residues. Germline values: CDR1 SGHTA, CDR2 FQGNSA. The whole variable domain, remainder taken from reference TRBV7-2 and TRBJ2-7, is GAGVSQSPSNKVTEKGKDVELRCDPISGHTALYWYRQSLGQGLEFLIYFQGNSAPDKSGLPSDRFSAERTGGSVSTLTIQRTQQEDSAVYLCASSSGWREVHEQYFGPGTRLTVT.

This clonotype was counted many times. This sequence joins TRBV20-1 and TRBJ1-2; a weak D match, TRBD1 (6 bases). This CDR3 contains 14 residues. The germline CDR1 and CDR2 sequences are DFQATT and SNEGSKA (reference sequence). Trimming pared 0 bases from V and 3 bases from J, leaving 11 bases between. In DNA, the CDR3 is TGCAGTGCTAGAGAGACAGGTCCCCACTATGGCTACACCTTC. Translating it yields CSARETGPHYGYTF.

This clonotype was seen a handful of times. V usage is TRBV19 and J usage is TRBJ1-5, with D possibly matching TRBD1 (6 bases). The CDR3 runs 14 residues. Germline CDR1 is LNHDA and CDR2 is SQIVND (reference sequence). V was trimmed by 7 bases and J by 7 bases, leaving 17 bases between them. CDR3 coding DNA: TGTGCCAGTACTAAACTCAGGGACAACCAGCCCCAGCATTTT. This codes for CASTKLRDNQPQHF. Complete variable domain (other parts from reference TRBV19 and TRBJ1-5): DGGITQSPKYLFRKEGQNVTLSCEQNLNHDAMYWYRQDPGQGLRLIYYSQIVNDFQKGDIAEGYSVSREKKESFPLTVTSAQKNPTAFYLCASTKLRDNQPQHFGDGTRLSIL.

At least ten counts were recorded for this clonotype. V gene TRBV10-1 combines with J gene TRBJ2-2, with D possibly being TRBD2 (5 bases). The CDR3 totals 14 residues. Trimming took off 5 bases at V and 4 bases at J, with 11 bases between the two ends. Germline CDR1 is WNHNN and CDR2 is SYGVQD (reference sequence). This CDR3 is CASSIMAGTGELFF. The CDR3 DNA follows: TGCGCCAGCAGTATCATGGCGGGCACCGGGGAGCTGTTTTTT.

The J gene is TRBJ2-7, the V gene TRBV18; 10 positions agree with TRBD2. The CDR3 is 15 residues long. The germline gives CDR1 KGHSH, CDR2 LQKENI. J was trimmed by 4 bases and V by 2 bases; bases with no gene match: 5. The CDR3 protein is CASSPSSGRVYEQYF. The CDR3 region has the DNA TGTGCCAGCTCACCAAGCAGCGGGAGGGTATACGAGCAGTACTTC.

J is TRBJ1-2 and V is TRBV2; TRBD1 is a possible D gene (6 bases). The CDR3 extends over 11 amino acids. Per the germline V gene, CDR1 is SNHLY and CDR2 is FYNNEI. V was trimmed by 6 bases and J by 11 bases, leaving 13 bases between them. CDR3 sequence: CASSAEGVYTF. CDR3 bases: TGTGCCAGCAGCGCTGAGGGGGTTTACACCTTC.

Worth noting for this clonotype: This may come from a read error, since a much larger clone is one base off. This sequence joins TRBV12-3 or TRBV12-4 and TRBJ1-1; TRBD1 agrees at 8 bases. CDR3 length: 16 residues. Trimming removed 5 bases from V and 4 bases from J; junction bases left unmatched: 12. DNA of the CDR3: TGTGCCAGCAGTCCGGACAGGGAGGGGATGAGCACTGAAGCTTTCTTT. This codes for CASSPDREGMSTEAFF.

This clonotype was recorded many times. The V call is TRBV24-1, the J call TRBJ1-2; D gene uncertain. CDR1 and CDR2 from the germline V gene are KGHDR and SFDVKD. V lost 5 bases, J lost 2 bases, and 11 bases lay in between. There are 14 residues in the CDR3. This chain's CDR3 is CATSAPSLNYGYTF. The CDR3 nucleotides read TGTGCCACCAGTGCACCTTCCTTAAACTATGGCTACACCTTC.

This rearrangement joins TRBV29-1 to TRBJ1-2; no clear D. The CDR3 extends over 12 amino acids. The germline V gene has CDR1 SQVTM and CDR2 ANQGSEA. Trimming cost V 8 bases and J 1 base, with 11 bases left between them. Here the CDR3 reads CSLKGGNYGYTF. The CDR3 nucleotides are TGCAGCTTAAAGGGCGGTAACTATGGCTACACCTTC.

In its sample, this clonotype was seen many times. The chain links TRBV7-9 to TRBJ1-2; D call uncertain. This CDR3 comprises 14 residues. The germline CDR1 and CDR2 sequences are SEHNR and FQNEAQ (reference sequence). Trimming removed 5 bases at V and 8 bases at J, with 18 bases between. This chain's CDR3 is CASSLEVLGRGYTF. In DNA, the CDR3 is TGTGCCAGCAGCCTCGAGGTTTTGGGTAGAGGCTACACCTTC.

V usage is TRBV2 and J usage is TRBJ2-5; D is ambiguous. CDR1 is SNHLY, CDR2 FYNNEI, per germline. The germline V and J ends were trimmed by 1 base and 5 bases, with 5 bases remaining between them. The CDR3 runs to 12 residues. The CDR3 sequence is CASSEGLETQYF. CDR3 sequence (DNA): TGTGCCAGCAGTGAAGGCTTGGAGACCCAGTACTTC.

V and J are TRBV18 and TRBJ1-1; TRBD1 aligns across 8 bases. Losses at the gene ends were 2 bases for V and 5 bases for J; bases not matched to a gene: 4. CDR3 length equals 14 residues. The germline gives CDR1 KGHSH, CDR2 LQKENI. The CDR3 is CASSPRTGRTEAFF. The CDR3 bases are TGTGCCAGCTCACCAAGGACAGGGAGAACTGAAGCTTTCTTT. Supplemented by reference TRBV18 and TRBJ1-1, the full variable domain reads NAGVMQNPRHLVRRRGQEARLRCSPMKGHSHVYWYRQLPEEGLKFMVYLQKENIIDESGMPKERFSAEFPKEGPSILRIQQVVRGDSAAYFCASSPRTGRTEAFFGQGTRLTVV.

This clonotype was seen more than once but under ten times. The chain recombines TRBV5-4 with TRBJ2-5, with D possibly being TRBD2 (7 bases). The CDR3 spans 15 residues. V was pared by 4 bases and J by 5 bases, with 18 bases between. Germline lookup yields CDR1 SGHNT and CDR2 YYREEE (reference sequence). CDR3 amino acids: CASSRSQGRGETQYF. CDR3 nucleotide sequence: TGTGCCAGCAGCCGTTCGCAGGGGAGGGGCGAGACCCAGTACTTC.

V usage is TRBV5-1 and J usage is TRBJ1-2; 10 positions match TRBD1. The junction had 7 bases not matched to a gene; V was cut back by 7 bases and J by 4 bases. CDR1 SGHRS and CDR2 YFSETQ come from the germline V gene. The CDR3 covers 14 residues. CDR3 bases: TGCGCCAGCGGGGGGGACAGGGGATCCTATGGCTACACCTTC. It specifies CASGGDRGSYGYTF.

This clonotype has at least ten counts. The chain employs TRBV6-5 and TRBJ2-7; TRBD2 aligns across 7 bases. The trim removed 0 bases at V and 2 bases at J, leaving 7 bases unmatched. The CDR3 sequence is 16 residues long. CDR1 MNHEY and CDR2 SVGAGI come from the germline V gene. In DNA form, the CDR3 reads TGTGCCAGCAGTTACTCGGGCGCGGGAGTAGCCTACGAGCAGTACTTC. Its translation: CASSYSGAGVAYEQYF.